Following are 26 T cell receptor beta chains from one sample sequenced in a study of blood T cells in healthy people across ages (dated by TCRdb to about 2015). The library was built by means of 5' RACE. The data were produced on an Illumina HiSeq 2500. A second PCR of roughly 6 to 11 cycles was run with a J-beta primer mix and a sample-barcoded 5' primer. TCRdb took the public reads, trimmed them with fastp at Q25, ran MiXCR for clone calling and kept in-frame beta chains. Entries are consolidated by CDR3 protein sequence, retaining the most common genes and DNA. The sample table lists hundreds of thousands of distinct CDR3 sequences, roughly two fifths of them with a count of one. The ten biggest clones cover around 32% of the sample. Sequencing used blood. The receptors stem from a man older than 75 in good health.

The chain is built from TRBV7-9 and TRBJ2-4; either TRBD1 or TRBD2 may supply D (5 bases each). The V end was cut by 1 base, the J end by 7 bases, with 14 bases between. Germline values: CDR1 SEHNR, CDR2 FQNEAQ (reference sequence). The CDR3 loop spans 15 amino acids. The CDR3 sequence: CASSLVPAGSNIQYF. CDR3 coding DNA: TGTGCCAGCAGCTTAGTTCCCGCAGGGAGCAACATTCAGTACTTC.

V usage is TRBV2 and J usage is TRBJ1-5; D is unresolved. Germline V lookup: CDR1 SNHLY, CDR2 FYNNEI. The CDR3 is 15 residues long. Between the trimmed V and J ends, which lost 11 bases and 3 bases, there was a span of 20 bases. The CDR3 DNA reads as TGTGCCTGCACGGAATTCGGCAGCGCCAATCAGCCCCAGCATTTT. Protein: CACTEFGSANQPQHF.

This clonotype came up many times. The chain uses TRBV29-1 and TRBJ1-2; the D is unclear. The CDR3 is 14 amino acids. Trimming stripped 0 bases from V and 8 bases from J, with 16 bases between. Germline V gene data show CDR1 as SQVTM and CDR2 as ANQGSEA. CDR3 sequence reads: CSVEDNNQAWGYTF. The CDR3 DNA reads TGCAGCGTTGAAGATAACAACCAGGCCTGGGGCTACACCTTC.

The gene calls are TRBV4-3 and TRBJ2-7; the match to TRBD2 covers 8 bases. V gave up 0 bases and J gave up 6 bases; unmatched junction bases: 4. The germline V gene encodes CDR1 LGHNA and CDR2 YSLEER. This CDR3 spans 14 amino acids. The CDR3 coding sequence is TGCGCCAGCAGCCAAGACTTTGGGACTAGCGAGCAGTACTTC. Encoded protein: CASSQDFGTSEQYF.

The gene calls are TRBV27 and TRBJ1-2; 8 positions agree with TRBD1. This CDR3 region has 15 residues. Looked up from germline, CDR1 is MNHEY and CDR2 is SMNVEV (reference sequence). Trimming at V came to 6 bases and at J to 4 bases, leaving 10 bases not matched to a gene. The CDR3 region is CASSSGQDPLYGYTF. CDR3 nucleotides: TGTGCCAGCAGCTCGGGACAGGACCCCCTCTATGGCTACACCTTC.

The chain joins TRBV14 to TRBJ2-7; 11 bases align to TRBD1. This CDR3 comprises 15 residues. Trimming at V came to 4 bases and at J to 3 bases, leaving 5 bases not matched to a gene. CDR1 is SGHDN, CDR2 FVKESK, per germline. CDR3 residues: CASSLWDRGYYEQYF. DNA of the CDR3: TGTGCCAGCAGCCTATGGGACAGGGGGTACTACGAGCAGTACTTC.

The chain employs TRBV7-2 and TRBJ2-5, with D unclear. V gave up 3 bases and J gave up 4 bases, with 9 bases separating them. From germline, CDR1 is SGHTA and CDR2 FQGNSA. This CDR3 spans 13 amino acids. This chain's CDR3 is CASSLGIRETQYF. CDR3 coding DNA: TGTGCCAGCAGCTTGGGGATCCGAGAGACCCAGTACTTC.

This clonotype has just one count. The chain combines TRBV12-3 or TRBV12-4 with TRBJ1-6, with D possibly matching TRBD1 (6 bases). Trimming took off 6 bases at V and 9 bases at J, with 18 bases between the two ends. The CDR3 has 15 amino acids. CDR3 loop: CASRPRGQSRSPLHF. The CDR3 DNA reads as TGTGCCAGCAGGCCCCGCGGACAGAGTCGTTCACCCCTCCACTTT.

This clonotype was seen repeatedly, ten times or more. The chain is built from TRBV29-1 and TRBJ2-7; 8 bases match TRBD1. The J call may not be correct, given that the DNA end is closer to TRBJ2-5. Germline-derived CDR1 and CDR2 are SQVTM and ANQGSEA. The CDR3 is 14 residues long. This CDR3 is CSVKLQGVLETQYF. In DNA form, the CDR3 reads TGCAGCGTAAAACTACAGGGGGTCTTGGAGACCCAGTACTTC.

V is TRBV7-2 and J is TRBJ2-5, with TRBD2 identical over 12 bases. J was trimmed by 11 bases and V by 7 bases; bases with no gene match: 8. Germline assignment: CDR1 SGHTA and CDR2 FQGNSA. CDR3 length equals 13 residues. The CDR3 loop is CASTTSGGDEQYF. The DNA for the CDR3 is TGTGCCAGCACGACTAGCGGGGGCGATGAGCAGTACTTC. The full variable domain, with the rest looked up from reference TRBV7-2 and TRBJ2-5, is GAGVSQSPSNKVTEKGKDVELRCDPISGHTALYWYRQSLGQGLEFLIYFQGNSAPDKSGLPSDRFSAERTGGSVSTLTIQRTQQEDSAVYLCASTTSGGDEQYFGPGTRLLVL.

This chain connects TRBV30 to TRBJ2-3; 9 bases fit TRBD2. In germline, CDR1 is GTSNPN, CDR2 SVGIG (reference sequence). The CDR3 is made up of 17 amino acids. Germline trimming cut 1 base from V and 4 bases from J; bases unmatched to any gene: 12. The CDR3 DNA reads TGTGCCTGGAGTGCCTTACGGGTTCTAGCGGGACCAGATACGCAGTATTTT. Amino acids: CAWSALRVLAGPDTQYF. Together with reference TRBV30 and TRBJ2-3, the CDR3 gives the full variable domain: SQTIHQWPATLVQPVGSPLSLECTVEGTSNPNLYWYRQAAGRGLQLLFYSVGIGQISSEVPQNLSASRPQDRQFILSSKKLLLSDSGFYLCAWSALRVLAGPDTQYFGPGTRLTVL.

The CDR3: CSAFTDTQYF. DNA for the CDR3: TGCAGCGCCTTCACAGATACGCAGTATTTT. The chain is built from TRBV29-1 and TRBJ2-3; D gene ambiguous. Trimming pared 7 bases from V and 2 bases from J, leaving 4 bases between. The germline gives CDR1 SQVTM, CDR2 ANQGSEA. This CDR3 spans 10 amino acids.

This clonotype was recorded once. The gene calls are TRBV20-1 and TRBJ1-5, with D unresolved. With 0 bases removed from V and 6 bases from J, the gap between germline ends came to 18 bases. CDR1 DFQATT and CDR2 SNEGSKA come from the germline V gene (reference sequence). There are 16 residues in the CDR3. This CDR3 reads CSARDKEGLLSQPQHF. The DNA for the CDR3 is TGCAGTGCTAGAGATAAGGAAGGGCTCCTATCTCAGCCCCAGCATTTT.

This clonotype showed up just a few times. J is TRBJ2-1 and V is TRBV9; weak D call: TRBD2 (6 bases). CDR1 SGDLS and CDR2 YYNGEE come from the germline V gene. V lost 2 bases, J lost 5 bases, and 11 bases lay in between. The CDR3 sequence is 14 residues long. CDR3 DNA: TGTGCCAGCAGCGTGCTACTAGCAGACAATGAGCAGTTCTTC. Its translation: CASSVLLADNEQFF.

This clonotype showed up just a few times. The V gene is TRBV4-3, the J gene TRBJ2-3; no clear D. The CDR3 covers 15 residues. Germline-derived CDR1 and CDR2 are LGHNA and YSLEER. Trimming left V 1 base short and J 0 bases short, with 8 bases between. This CDR3 reads CASSQANPSTDTQYF. CDR3 coding DNA: TGCGCCAGCAGCCAAGCGAACCCTAGCACAGATACGCAGTATTTT.

On this clonotype: A much larger clone lies a single base off, so this may be a read error. The rearrangement joins TRBV6-4 to TRBJ2-7; D is uncertain. The CDR3 is 15 residues long. V shed 0 bases and J shed 7 bases, with 16 bases lying between them. The germline V gene has CDR1 MRHNA and CDR2 SNTAGT. In DNA, the CDR3 is TGTGCCAGCAGTGACTCCCTGGCAGCCTACAATGAGCAGTACTTC. Its protein is CASSDSLAAYNEQYF.

The V gene is TRBV25-1, the J gene TRBJ1-1; possibly TRBD1 for D (6 bases). The germline CDR1 and CDR2 sequences are MGHDK and SYGVNS. Trimming shortened V by 2 bases and J by 2 bases, and 15 bases separated the two germline ends. The CDR3 spans 16 residues. The CDR3 region has the DNA TGTGCCAGCAGTGAACCTCCCGGGACACCCAACACTGAAGCTTTCTTT. As protein: CASSEPPGTPNTEAFF. Full variable domain (rest looked up from reference TRBV25-1 and TRBJ1-1): EADIYQTPRYLVIGTGKKITLECSQTMGHDKMYWYQQDPGMELHLIHYSYGVNSTEKGDLSSESTVSRIRTEHFPLTLESARPSHTSQYLCASSEPPGTPNTEAFFGQGTRLTVV.

This chain connects TRBV14 to TRBJ2-7; D uncertain. V dropped 0 bases and J dropped 1 base, with 10 bases sitting between them. This CDR3 is built from 15 residues. Germline assignment: CDR1 SGHDN and CDR2 FVKESK. As DNA, the CDR3 is TGTGCCAGCAGCCAAGATTTAGTGGAGTCCTACGAGCAGTACTTC. As protein: CASSQDLVESYEQYF.

This clonotype was detected a few times. The J gene is TRBJ2-1, the V gene TRBV3-1, with a possible D match to TRBD1 (5 bases). The CDR3 has 14 amino acids. Germline V gene lookup returns CDR1 LGHDT and CDR2 YNNKEL (reference sequence). Deletions cut 4 bases from V and 9 bases from J, with 16 bases between. CDR3 residues: CASSLKPQGTEQFF. For the CDR3, the DNA is TGTGCCAGCAGCCTGAAACCCCAGGGTACTGAGCAGTTCTTC.

This clonotype was seen more than once but under ten times. The rearrangement joins TRBV10-1 to TRBJ2-7, with D possibly TRBD1 on 6 matching bases. Trimming left V 3 bases short and J 5 bases short, with 14 bases between. This CDR3 region has 14 residues. Germline CDR1 is WNHNN and CDR2 is SYGVQD (reference sequence). CDR3 DNA sequence: TGCGCCAGCAGTGATAGCAGGGGAACGGACGAGCAGTACTTC. Translation gives CASSDSRGTDEQYF.

The rearrangement joins TRBV28 to TRBJ2-7; D not resolved. Germline V gives CDR1 MDHEN, CDR2 SYDVKM. The CDR3 is 14 residues long. Between the trimmed V and J ends, which lost 8 bases and 2 bases, there was a span of 16 bases. CDR3 protein: CASAVVKGTYEQYF. CDR3 DNA: TGTGCCAGCGCGGTAGTCAAGGGCACCTACGAGCAGTACTTC.

The table lists this clonotype with a few counts. This rearrangement joins TRBV29-1 to TRBJ2-3; a possible D gene is TRBD2 (6 bases). Trimming removed 6 bases at V and 3 bases at J, with 22 bases between. The CDR3 runs to 16 residues. The germline V gene encodes CDR1 SQVTM and CDR2 ANQGSEA. CDR3 DNA sequence: TGCAGCGTCGCTGGTGGTGGCGGGAAGGAGACAGATACGCAGTATTTT. Translated: CSVAGGGGKETDTQYF.

The V call is TRBV28, the J call TRBJ2-7, with 14 nucleotides matching TRBD2. CDR3 length equals 15 residues. CDR1 and CDR2 from the germline V gene are MDHEN and SYDVKM. V lost 5 bases and J lost 9; bases outside the gene matches: 9. Here the CDR3 reads CASSGTSGGSCVQYF. CDR3 nucleotide sequence: TGTGCCAGCAGTGGGACTAGCGGGGGATCCTGCGTGCAGTACTTC. Full variable domain (missing parts from reference TRBV28 and TRBJ2-7): DVKVTQSSRYLVKRTGEKVFLECVQDMDHENMFWYRQDPGLGLRLIYFSYDVKMKEKGDIPEGYSVSREKKERFSLILESASTNQTSMYLCASSGTSGGSCVQYFGPGTRLTVT.

The chain links TRBV7-9 to TRBJ1-2; D perhaps matches TRBD1 (6 bases). V gave up 1 base and J gave up 8 bases, with 14 bases separating them. This CDR3 region has 14 residues. Germline assignment: CDR1 SEHNR and CDR2 FQNEAQ (reference sequence). The CDR3 coding sequence is TGTGCCAGCAGCTTAGTAGGATTCAGGGGCGGCTACACCTTC. Its protein product is CASSLVGFRGGYTF.

This clonotype came up many times. The CDR3 region is CSAWDRTGSPLHF. The CDR3 DNA is TGCAGTGCCTGGGACAGAACGGGGTCACCCCTCCACTTT. The chain links TRBV20-1 to TRBJ1-6; TRBD1 matches at 7 bases. The CDR3 spans 13 residues. With 6 bases clipped from V and 10 bases from J, the junction kept 9 bases outside the gene matches. The germline CDR1 and CDR2 sequences are DFQATT and SNEGSKA (reference sequence).

In this sample, this clonotype turned up many times. This may arise from a read error, as a much more abundant clone is one base away. The chain couples TRBV29-1 to TRBJ2-3; TRBD1 agrees at 9 bases. From germline, CDR1 is SQVTM and CDR2 ANQGSEA. V shed 4 bases, J shed 4 bases, and the junction held 3 bases outside the gene matches. CDR3 length: 13 residues. The CDR3 nucleotides are TGCAGCGTTGGAGACAGGGGGGCAGATACGCAGTATTTT. As protein: CSVGDRGADTQYF.